These T cell receptor beta chains were read from a single sample in a study of T cells of healthy individuals. From the 5' RACE reads, TCRdb called clonotypes with MiXCR, one entry per CDR3 protein. The sample contains about 57,000 distinct CDR3 sequences, under 20% of which appear only once. The receptors shown here come from a human donor in good health. The CDR3 runs from the conserved cysteine through the conserved F or W. A D gene is named only where the DNA matches it firmly. Not every row has a clone size; where given, it reads once, few, many or a size class.

j_call	d_call	clone_size	v_call	cdr3_nt	cdr3_aa
TRBJ2-1	-	-	TRBV7-9	TGTGCCAGCAGCCTGCGTGACGGGAGTCCCACCTGGGAGCAGTTCTTC	CASSLRDGSPTWEQFF
TRBJ2-3	TRBD2	few	TRBV9	TGTGCCAGCAGTACCGGGACTATCACAGATACGCAGTATTTT	CASSTGTITDTQYF
TRBJ2-4	-	medium-sized	TRBV5-1	TGCGCCAGCAGCGTAGGACAGAGTATAGCCAAAAACATTCAGTACTTC	CASSVGQSIAKNIQYF
TRBJ2-1	-	many	TRBV11-2	TGTGCCAGCAGCCCTAGCCGGAATTACAATGAGCAGTTCTTC	CASSPSRNYNEQFF
TRBJ1-1	-	few	TRBV4-1	TGCGCCAGCAGCCAAGGGTCAAGAGGCAGGGTTGGTGGAGCTTTCTTT	CASSQGSRGRVGGAFF
TRBJ2-2	TRBD1	many	TRBV4-1	TGCGCCAGTAACAGGGGCGGGGAGCTGTTTTTT	CASNRGGELFF
TRBJ2-7	-	-	TRBV7-9	TGTGCCAGCAGCTTACAGGTAACCTACGAGCAGTACTTC	CASSLQVTYEQYF
TRBJ2-2	TRBD2	few	TRBV2	TGTGCCAGCAGTGAAGTAGCGGGGGCGGTCGGGGAGCTGTTTTTT	CASSEVAGAVGELFF
TRBJ2-7	TRBD2	many	TRBV7-2	TGTGCCAGCAGCTTAGCGTTGACTAGCGGGAGTTTGGGCTCCTACGAGCAGTACTTC	CASSLALTSGSLGSYEQYF
TRBJ2-1	-	-	TRBV7-2	TGTGCCAGCAGCCTGAGGGAGCAGTTCTTC	CASSLREQFF
TRBJ1-5	-	many	TRBV2	TGTGCCAGCAGTGGTTTTAATCAGCCCCAGCATTTT	CASSGFNQPQHF
TRBJ1-4	-	-	TRBV19	TGTGCCAGTAGTCTCCCGGGTGCAGCTAATGAAAAACTGTTTTTT	CASSLPGAANEKLFF
TRBJ2-1	TRBD2	-	TRBV29-1	TGCAGCGCCGAATCTAGCGGGGTGAACAATGAGCAGTTCTTC	CSAESSGVNNEQFF
TRBJ1-4	-	-	TRBV3-1	TGTGCCAGCAGCCAACCTGGGGGGGAGAAACTGTTTTTT	CASSQPGGEKLFF
TRBJ1-1	-	many	TRBV20-1	TGCAGTGCCCCGGGACCGAGCCAGGCTGAAGCTTTCTTT	CSAPGPSQAEAFF
TRBJ2-3	TRBD2	many	TRBV3-1	TGTGCCAGCAGCCAAGTTAAGACTAGCGGGACGACGGATACGCAGTATTTT	CASSQVKTSGTTDTQYF
TRBJ2-1	-	few	TRBV7-9	TGTGCCAGTTCCCTGGATAGCTCCTACAATGAGCAGTTCTTC	CASSLDSSYNEQFF
TRBJ2-5	TRBD1	few	TRBV10-3	TGTGCCATCAGTGAGACAGGGGGCGCGTTAGGGACCCAGTACTTC	CAISETGGALGTQYF
TRBJ1-5	-	many	TRBV19	TGTGCCAGTAGTATACAGGGAGGGAGCAATCAGCCCCAGCATTTT	CASSIQGGSNQPQHF
TRBJ2-2	-	few	TRBV4-1	TGCGCCAGCAGCCAAGATCGGGACATAACCGGGGAGCTGTTTTTT	CASSQDRDITGELFF
TRBJ2-5	-	-	TRBV7-9	TGTGCCAGCAGCTTAAGGTCGCGGGACAACCCCTACCAAGAGACCCAGTACTTC	CASSLRSRDNPYQETQYF
TRBJ1-5	-	-	TRBV29-1	TGCAGCGTCCGGCGGGTTTTGCATAGCAATCAGCCCCAGCATTTT	CSVRRVLHSNQPQHF
TRBJ2-2	TRBD2	-	TRBV20-1	TGCAGTGCCCTGGGGACTAGCGGGAGAGACGGCGCGCTGTTTTTT	CSALGTSGRDGALFF
TRBJ2-1	-	-	TRBV5-1	TGCGCCAGCGCATTGGAGGGCGAGGGCAATGAGCAGTTCTTC	CASALEGEGNEQFF
TRBJ2-2	TRBD1	few	TRBV4-2	TGTGCCAGCAGCCTTCAAAAGGGGGCAGGGATGAACACCGGGGAGCTGTTTTTT	CASSLQKGAGMNTGELFF